This T cell receptor (beta chain) was profiled in a study of blood T cell repertoires in COVID-19. Study in general: In each case, the material was cDNA or gDNA derived from T cells, B-cell-depleted T cells, or PBMCs.

Per the germline V gene, CDR1 is KGHSH and CDR2 is LQKENI. The CDR3 loop spans 16 amino acids. V lost 0 bases and J lost 1; bases outside the gene matches: 2. The repertoire was sequenced with immunoSEQ multiplex PCR; TCRdb's copy has only in-frame clones and lacks some. In the table there are roughly 80,000 clones, more than 70% of which are singletons. The chain employs TRBV18 and TRBJ1-1; 10 bases are shared with TRBD1. Sequencing input: peripheral blood. The clonotype comes from a man aged 60 to 75 with active or convalescent COVID-19. The CDR3 DNA is TGTGCCAGCTCACCACCGGACAGGGGGTGGAACACTGAAGCTTTCTTT. Residues: CASSPPDRGWNTEAFF. Full variable domain (outside the CDR3, taken from reference TRBV18 and TRBJ1-1): NAGVMQNPRHLVRRRGQEARLRCSPMKGHSHVYWYRQLPEEGLKFMVYLQKENIIDESGMPKERFSAEFPKEGPSILRIQQVVRGDSAAYFCASSPPDRGWNTEAFFGQGTRLTVV.